These T cell receptor beta chains were read from a single sample in a study of T-cell memory formation after mild COVID-19. TCRdb called the 5' RACE reads again in MiXCR, with one record for every CDR3 protein. The repertoire has about 350,000 distinct CDR3 sequences, 25% to 30% of them found once; the top ten carry 13%. Sequences were obtained from PBMCs or a T cell subset sorted from them (not recorded which). These receptors were obtained from an adult woman who had mild COVID-19 (a few samples of this study predate the infection). Cell type and time point are not known. The conserved cysteine and the conserved F or W are not part of the CDR3 here. D genes are given only for firm matches.

j_call d_call v_call cdr3_aa
TRBJ2-3 TRBD2 TRBV2 ASRGTSGWIDTKY
TRBJ2-3 TRBD2 TRBV12-3/TRBV12-4 ASSLFSAGDTDTQY
TRBJ2-5 - TRBV7-8 ASSLASSEVSHGTQY
TRBJ2-5 TRBD2 TRBV4-1 ASSRTSGEKETQY
TRBJ1-2 - TRBV5-1 ASSPRWGLGYT
TRBJ2-1 TRBD1 TRBV12-3/TRBV12-4 ASRPDRGSYNEQF
TRBJ2-7 TRBD1 TRBV7-9 ASSFDRAVYYEQY
TRBJ2-7 TRBD2 TRBV12-3/TRBV12-4 ASGTSGGPSYEQY
TRBJ2-7 TRBD1 TRBV5-1 ASSYGTGGSYEQY
TRBJ1-1 - TRBV19 ASISGMNTEAF
TRBJ1-2 - TRBV10-3 AINPTGPNYGYT
TRBJ2-1 TRBD2 TRBV24-1 ATSEAGGHDEQF
TRBJ1-2 - TRBV5-1 ASSLNPSIRQRGYT
TRBJ1-1 - TRBV20-1 SARAGEGGYRAF
TRBJ2-3 - TRBV7-9 ASSLIPGIGTQY
TRBJ2-7 - TRBV6-1 ASRGGHSYEQY
TRBJ1-2 - TRBV24-1 ATSDSARRNYGYT